This T cell receptor (beta chain) was recovered during a study of blood T cells in healthy people across ages. Combining a sample-barcoded 5' primer with a J-beta primer mix, a second PCR ran for roughly 6 to 12 cycles. TCRdb recomputed calls from the 5' RACE reads with MiXCR, one row per CDR3 protein. The data show some 550,000 distinct CDR3 sequences, 47% seen once. The germline V gene encodes CDR1 SGHTA and CDR2 FQGNSA. V shed 1 base and J shed 5 bases, with 8 bases lying between them. The CDR3 covers 13 residues. Of note for this clonotype: Its antigen is unidentified.

Study observations and caveats: Those diversity estimates obtained from one million T cells were thought to be underestimates. Long-lived and aged donors differed, with more naive CD4+ cells and higher diversity in the long-lived.

Ten milliliters of peripheral blood were drawn from each donor into EDTA-treated tubes. The V gene is TRBV7-2, the J gene TRBJ1-2; a weak D match, TRBD1 (5 bases). This clonotype originated in a man older than 75 in good health. Source material: blood. CDR3 sequence reads: CASSLEGRYGYTF. The CDR3 nucleotides read TGTGCCAGCAGCTTAGAGGGACGATATGGCTACACCTTC. Filled out from reference TRBV7-2 and TRBJ1-2, the complete variable domain reads GAGVSQSPSNKVTEKGKDVELRCDPISGHTALYWYRQSLGQGLEFLIYFQGNSAPDKSGLPSDRFSAERTGGSVSTLTIQRTQQEDSAVYLCASSLEGRYGYTFGSGTRLTVV.